These T cell receptor beta chains were read from a single sample in a study of T cell changes during pregnancy in multiple sclerosis. Measured with immunoSEQ multiplex PCR; TCRdb has only the in-frame clones, and not every one. This sample carries about 94,000 clones, over 85% of them seen once, and the ten largest clones take more than 0.75%. This specimen was peripheral blood, taken after pregnancy. The receptors were gathered from a female donor with multiple sclerosis, enrolled in a pregnancy study. The CDR3 runs from the conserved cysteine through the conserved F or W. The D gene is left open where the match is weak.

V	D	CDR3
TRBV2	TRBD2	CASRPASGPSSYEQYF
TRBV19	NA	CASSPVSSYNEQFF
TRBV5-3	TRBD1	CARRFNRDRDYEQYF
TRBV15	TRBD2	CASRASGNEQFF
TRBV4-2	NA	CASSQEPGTEAFF
TRBV4-1	NA	CASSDVWTLGYTF
TRBV7-9	NA	CASSQTRTRASYNEQFF
TRBV5-1	NA	CASKPASAYPDEQYF
TRBV5-5	TRBD2	CASSFLLKRESEQFF
TRBV18	NA	CASSRTGISGANVLTF